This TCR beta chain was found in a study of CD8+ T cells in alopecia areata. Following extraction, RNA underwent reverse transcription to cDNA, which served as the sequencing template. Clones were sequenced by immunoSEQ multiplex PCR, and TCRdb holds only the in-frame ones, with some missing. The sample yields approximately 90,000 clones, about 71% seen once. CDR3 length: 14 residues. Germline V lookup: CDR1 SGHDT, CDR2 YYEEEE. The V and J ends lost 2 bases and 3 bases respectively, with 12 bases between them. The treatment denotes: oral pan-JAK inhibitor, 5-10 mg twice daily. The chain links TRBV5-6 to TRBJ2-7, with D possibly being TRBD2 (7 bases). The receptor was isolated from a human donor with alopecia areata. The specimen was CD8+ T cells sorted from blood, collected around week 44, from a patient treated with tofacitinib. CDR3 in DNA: TGTGCCAGCAGCTTCGAGGGGGACTACTACGAGCAGTACTTC. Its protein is CASSFEGDYYEQYF.